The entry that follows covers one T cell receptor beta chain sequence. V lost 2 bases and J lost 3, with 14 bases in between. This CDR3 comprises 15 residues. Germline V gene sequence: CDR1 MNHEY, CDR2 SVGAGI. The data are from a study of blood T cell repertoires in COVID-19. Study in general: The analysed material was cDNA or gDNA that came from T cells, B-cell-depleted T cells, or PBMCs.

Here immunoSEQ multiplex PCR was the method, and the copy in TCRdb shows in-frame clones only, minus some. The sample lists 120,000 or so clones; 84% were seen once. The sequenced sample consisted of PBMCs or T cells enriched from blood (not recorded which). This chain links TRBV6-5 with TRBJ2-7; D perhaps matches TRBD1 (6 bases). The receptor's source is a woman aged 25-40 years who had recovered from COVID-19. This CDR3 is CASSYIQGTYYEQYF. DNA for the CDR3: TGTGCCAGCAGTTACATACAGGGAACCTACTACGAGCAGTACTTC.